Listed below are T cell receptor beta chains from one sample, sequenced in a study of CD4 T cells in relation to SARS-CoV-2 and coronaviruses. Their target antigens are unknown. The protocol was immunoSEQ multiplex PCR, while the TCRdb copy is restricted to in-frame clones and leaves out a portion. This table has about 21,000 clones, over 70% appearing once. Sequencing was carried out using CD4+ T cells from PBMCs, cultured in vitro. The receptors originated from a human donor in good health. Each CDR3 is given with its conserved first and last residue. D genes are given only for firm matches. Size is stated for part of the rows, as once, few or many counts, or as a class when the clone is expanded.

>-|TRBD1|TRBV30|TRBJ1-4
TGTGCCTGGACCCAGACTCCGGGACAGGTGGATGAAAAACTGTTTTTT
CAWTQTPGQVDEKLFF
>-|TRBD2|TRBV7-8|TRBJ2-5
TGTGCCAGCAGCTTATGGGTAGCGGGAGGGGAGACCCAGTACTTC
CASSLWVAGGETQYF
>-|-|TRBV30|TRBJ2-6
TGTGCCTGGAATACAGGTCTTTCTGGGGCCAACGTCCTGACTTTC
CAWNTGLSGANVLTF
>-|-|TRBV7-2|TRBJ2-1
TGTGCCAGCAGCCACCTCCGAGGGCCGAGAGTCCACAATGAGCAGTTCTTC
CASSHLRGPRVHNEQFF
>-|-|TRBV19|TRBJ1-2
TGTGCCAGTAGTCGACAGGTTGGGCCGGGAGGAGGCTACACCTTC
CASSRQVGPGGGYTF
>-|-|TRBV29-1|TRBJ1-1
TGCAGCGCAAAGGGAGAGGCTGAAGCTTTCTTT
CSAKGEAEAFF
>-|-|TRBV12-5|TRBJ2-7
TGTGCTAGTGGGCAGCAGGGGATTACTGGCGAGCAGTACTTC
CASGQQGITGEQYF
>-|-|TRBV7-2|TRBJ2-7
TGTGCCAGCAGCTTAGTGTGGGGAGACTACGAGCAGTACTTC
CASSLVWGDYEQYF
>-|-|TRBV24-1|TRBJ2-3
TGTGCCACCAGTGCCCCCGGACCAGATACGCAGTATTTT
CATSAPGPDTQYF
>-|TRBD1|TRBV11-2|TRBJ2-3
TGTGCCAGCAGCTTAAGGTTTTCAGGGGGCAGCACAGATACGCAGTATTTT
CASSLRFSGGSTDTQYF
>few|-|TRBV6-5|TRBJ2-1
TGTGCCAGCAGCGGACACTTCGGACAGTTCTTC
CASSGHFGQFF
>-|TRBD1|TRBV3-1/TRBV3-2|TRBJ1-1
TGTGCCAGCAGCCCCCGGGACAGGAACACTGAAGCTTTCTTT
CASSPRDRNTEAFF
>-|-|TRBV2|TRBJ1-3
TGTGCCAGCAGTGGGACCGGGACAAGGGCTAGCACCATATATTTT
CASSGTGTRASTIYF
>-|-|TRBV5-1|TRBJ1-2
TGCGCCAGCAGCTTGAGTCAGGCATCCTATGGCTACACCTTC
CASSLSQASYGYTF
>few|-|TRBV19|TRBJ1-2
TGTGCCAGTAGTATAGCCCAAACAGGGATCTATGGCTACACCTTC
CASSIAQTGIYGYTF
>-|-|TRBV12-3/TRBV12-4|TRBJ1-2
TGTGCCAGCAGCATTCGGGCTGCGGGGGGCTACACCTTC
CASSIRAAGGYTF
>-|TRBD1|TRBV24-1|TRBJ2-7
TGTGCCACCAGCATCCGGGACAGGGGAAACGAGCAGTACTTC
CATSIRDRGNEQYF